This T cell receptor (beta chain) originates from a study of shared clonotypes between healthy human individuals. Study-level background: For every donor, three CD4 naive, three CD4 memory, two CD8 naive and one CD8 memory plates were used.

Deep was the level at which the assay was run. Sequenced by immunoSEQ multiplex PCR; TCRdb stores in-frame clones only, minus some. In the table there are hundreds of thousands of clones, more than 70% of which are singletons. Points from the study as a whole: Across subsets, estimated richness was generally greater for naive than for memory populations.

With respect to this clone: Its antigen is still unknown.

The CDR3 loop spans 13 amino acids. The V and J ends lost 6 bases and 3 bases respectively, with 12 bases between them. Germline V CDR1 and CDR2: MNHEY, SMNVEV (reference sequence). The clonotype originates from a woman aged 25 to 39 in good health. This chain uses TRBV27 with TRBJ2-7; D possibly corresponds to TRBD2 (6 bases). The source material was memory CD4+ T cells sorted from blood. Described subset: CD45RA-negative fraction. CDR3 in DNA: TGTGCCAGCAGCGGAGGGCCCGGCTACGAGCAGTACTTC. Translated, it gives CASSGGPGYEQYF.